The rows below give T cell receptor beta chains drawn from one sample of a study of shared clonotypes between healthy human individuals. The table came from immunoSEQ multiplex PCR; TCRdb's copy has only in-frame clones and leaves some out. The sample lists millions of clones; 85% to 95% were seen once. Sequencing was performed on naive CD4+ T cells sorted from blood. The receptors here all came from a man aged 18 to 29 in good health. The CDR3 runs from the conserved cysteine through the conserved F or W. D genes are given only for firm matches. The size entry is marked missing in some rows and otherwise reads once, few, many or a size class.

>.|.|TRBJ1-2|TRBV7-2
CASSLGIDYGYTF
TGTGCCAGCAGTCTAGGCATCGACTATGGCTACACCTTC
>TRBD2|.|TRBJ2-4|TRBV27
CASSPPPSGGWIQYF
TGTGCCAGCAGTCCTCCCCCTAGCGGGGGTTGGATTCAGTACTTC
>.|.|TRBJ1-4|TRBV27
CASSTRGLGDEKLFF
TGTGCCAGCAGCACACGGGGCCTGGGGGATGAAAAACTGTTTTTT
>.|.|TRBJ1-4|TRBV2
CASSQPATNEKLFF
TGTGCCAGCAGTCAACCTGCAACTAATGAAAAACTGTTTTTT
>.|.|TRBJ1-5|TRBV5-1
CASSLGGYSNQPQHF
TGCGCCAGCAGCTTGGGGGGGTATAGCAATCAGCCCCAGCATTTT
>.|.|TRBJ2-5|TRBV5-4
CASSREQEETQYF
TGTGCCAGCAGCCGGGAACAGGAAGAGACCCAGTACTTC
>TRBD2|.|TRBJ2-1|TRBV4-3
CASSLEGSGRYNEQFF
TGCGCCAGCAGCCTAGAAGGCTCCGGGAGGTACAATGAGCAGTTCTTC
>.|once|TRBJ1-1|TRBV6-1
CASSEVTEGAEAFF
TGTGCCAGCAGTGAGGTGACCGAGGGCGCTGAAGCTTTCTTT
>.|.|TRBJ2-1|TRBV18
CASSPPGATFLGNEQFF
TGTGCCAGCTCACCACCAGGTGCGACTTTCCTTGGCAATGAGCAGTTCTTC
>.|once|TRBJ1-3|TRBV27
CASSLEGPNSGNTIYF
TGTGCCAGCAGTTTAGAGGGGCCAAACTCTGGAAACACCATATATTTT
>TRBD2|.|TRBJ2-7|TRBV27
CASSPQTSGSYEQYF
TGTGCCAGCAGTCCACAAACTAGCGGGAGTTACGAGCAGTACTTC
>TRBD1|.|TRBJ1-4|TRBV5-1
CASSLAPRGQGEKLFF
TGCGCCAGCAGCTTGGCTCCCAGGGGGCAGGGTGAAAAACTGTTTTTT
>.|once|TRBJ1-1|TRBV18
CASSLPQGTEAFF
TGTGCCAGCTCTCTCCCCCAGGGAACTGAAGCTTTCTTT
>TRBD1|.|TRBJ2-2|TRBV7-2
CASRRTGVTGELFF
TGTGCCAGCAGACGAACAGGGGTCACCGGGGAGCTGTTTTTT
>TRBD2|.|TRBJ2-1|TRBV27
CASSLSSGAYNEQFF
TGTGCCAGCAGTTTATCGAGCGGGGCTTACAATGAGCAGTTCTTC
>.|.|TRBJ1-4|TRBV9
CASSLRGSPNEKLFF
TGTGCCAGCAGCTTGAGGGGGAGTCCTAATGAAAAACTGTTTTTT
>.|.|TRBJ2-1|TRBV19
CASSMEYNEQFF
TGTGCCAGTAGTATGGAATACAATGAGCAGTTCTTC
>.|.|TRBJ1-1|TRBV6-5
CASSFGTTNTEAFF
TGTGCCAGCAGTTTTGGAACCACTAACACTGAAGCTTTCTTT
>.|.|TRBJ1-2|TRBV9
CASSAMGAANYGYTF
TGTGCCAGCAGCGCCATGGGGGCCGCTAACTATGGCTACACCTTC
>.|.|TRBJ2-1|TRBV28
CASSKTSMGYNEQFF
TGTGCCAGCAGCAAGACTTCCATGGGTTACAATGAGCAGTTCTTC
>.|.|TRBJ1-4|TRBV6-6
CASSYSRANEKLFF
TGTGCCAGCAGTTACTCAAGGGCCAATGAAAAACTGTTTTTT
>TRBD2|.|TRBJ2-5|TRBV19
CASSPGLAGGQETQYF
TGTGCCAGTAGTCCGGGACTAGCGGGAGGCCAAGAGACCCAGTACTTC
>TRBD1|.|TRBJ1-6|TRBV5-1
CASSPELTGGTNSPLHF
TGCGCCAGCAGCCCGGAATTGACAGGGGGCACTAATTCACCCCTCCACTTT
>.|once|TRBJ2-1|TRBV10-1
CASSERERNEQFF
TGCGCCAGCAGTGAGCGGGAGAGAAATGAGCAGTTCTTC
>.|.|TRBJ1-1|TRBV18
CASSPSRALNTEAFF
TGTGCCAGCTCACCATCCAGGGCCTTGAACACTGAAGCTTTCTTT
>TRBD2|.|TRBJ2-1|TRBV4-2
CASSQDRDYQFF
TGTGCCAGCAGCCAGGACCGGGACTACCAGTTCTTC
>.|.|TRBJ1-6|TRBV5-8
CASSLVRVGSPLHF
TGTGCCAGCAGCTTGGTCAGGGTTGGCTCACCCCTCCACTTT
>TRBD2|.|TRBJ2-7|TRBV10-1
CASSEFLAGPYEQYF
TGCGCCAGCAGTGAGTTCCTAGCGGGACCCTACGAGCAGTACTTC
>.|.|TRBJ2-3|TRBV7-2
CASSRALTDTQYF
TGTGCCAGCAGCCGGGCCCTCACAGATACGCAGTATTTT
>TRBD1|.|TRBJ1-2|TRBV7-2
CASSPDRDYGYTF
TGTGCCAGCAGCCCGGACAGGGACTATGGCTACACCTTC
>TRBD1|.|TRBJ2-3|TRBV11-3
CASTAGTGRTDTQYF
TGTGCCAGCACCGCCGGGACAGGGCGCACAGATACGCAGTATTTT
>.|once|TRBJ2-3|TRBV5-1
CASSHPPKGTDTQYF
TGCGCCAGCAGCCACCCCCCGAAGGGGACAGATACGCAGTATTTT
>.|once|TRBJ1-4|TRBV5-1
CASSLGNSREKLFF
TGCGCCAGCAGCTTGGGCAATTCGAGGGAAAAACTGTTTTTT
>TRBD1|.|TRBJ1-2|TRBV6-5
CASRGQGYGYTF
TGTGCCAGCAGGGGACAGGGTTATGGCTACACCTTC
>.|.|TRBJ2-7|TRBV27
CASSTTNYEQYF
TGTGCCAGCAGTACGACTAACTACGAGCAGTACTTC
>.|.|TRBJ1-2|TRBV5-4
CASSLWDNYGYTF
TGTGCCAGCAGCTTGTGGGACAACTATGGCTACACCTTC
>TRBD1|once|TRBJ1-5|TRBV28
CASRTGGNQPQHF
TGTGCCAGCAGGACAGGGGGCAATCAGCCCCAGCATTTT
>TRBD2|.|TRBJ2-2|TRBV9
CASSRSGGATGELFF
TGTGCCAGCAGCCGTAGCGGGGGGGCCACCGGGGAGCTGTTTTTT
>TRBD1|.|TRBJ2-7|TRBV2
CASSGVRQGAGEQYF
TGTGCCAGCAGTGGTGTCCGACAGGGGGCGGGGGAGCAGTACTTC
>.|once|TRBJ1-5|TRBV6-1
CASSEALLVSNQPQHF
TGTGCCAGCAGTGAAGCGCTTTTAGTAAGCAATCAGCCCCAGCATTTT
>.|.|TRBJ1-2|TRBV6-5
CASSYGSAGPYGYTF
TGTGCCAGCAGTTACGGTAGTGCAGGGCCCTATGGCTACACCTTC
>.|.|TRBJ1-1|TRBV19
CASSQSKTPGLKAFF
TGTGCCAGTAGCCAATCAAAGACCCCAGGGTTAAAAGCTTTCTTT
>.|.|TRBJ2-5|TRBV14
CASSQGLQGRGTQYF
TGTGCCAGCAGCCAAGGGCTACAGGGCAGGGGGACCCAGTACTTC
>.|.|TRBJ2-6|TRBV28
CASRTSGSANSGANVLTF
TGTGCCAGCAGGACGTCGGGGTCGGCGAACTCTGGGGCCAACGTCCTGACTTTC
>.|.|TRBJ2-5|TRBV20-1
CSATPSETQYF
TGCAGTGCTACGCCCTCTGAGACCCAGTACTTC
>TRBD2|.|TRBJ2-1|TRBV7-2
CASSPMAGENNEQFF
TGTGCCAGCAGCCCCATGGCGGGAGAGAACAATGAGCAGTTCTTC
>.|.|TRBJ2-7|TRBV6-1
CASIPGRQTYEQYF
TGTGCCAGCATTCCCGGGAGACAGACCTACGAGCAGTACTTC
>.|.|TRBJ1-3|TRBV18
CASSPGLMSGNTIYF
TGTGCCAGCTCACCCGGACTGATGTCTGGAAACACCATATATTTT
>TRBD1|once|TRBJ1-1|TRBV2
CASHGGGQGALKAFF
TGTGCCTCCCATGGCGGGGGACAGGGCGCTCTCAAAGCTTTCTTT
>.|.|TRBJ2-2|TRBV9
CASSVGTLGTGELFF
TGTGCCAGCAGCGTAGGGACGTTGGGCACCGGGGAGCTGTTTTTT
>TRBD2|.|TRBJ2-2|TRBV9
CASSVGSGGNTGELFF
TGTGCCAGCAGCGTAGGGAGCGGGGGTAACACCGGGGAGCTGTTTTTT
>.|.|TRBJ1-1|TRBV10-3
CAITRTATPLNTEAFF
TGTGCCATCACCCGGACCGCGACACCTTTGAACACTGAAGCTTTCTTT
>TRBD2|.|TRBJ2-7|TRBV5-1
CASSLRSITSAVNEQYF
TGCGCCAGCAGCCTTCGTTCCATTACTAGCGCCGTTAACGAGCAGTACTTC
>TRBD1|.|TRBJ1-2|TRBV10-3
CAISPGQGARDGYTF
TGTGCCATCAGCCCAGGACAGGGGGCGAGGGATGGCTACACCTTC
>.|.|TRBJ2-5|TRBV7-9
CASSLSPRPETQYF
TGTGCCAGCAGTTTAAGTCCGAGGCCAGAGACCCAGTACTTC
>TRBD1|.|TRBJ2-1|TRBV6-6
CASRKTRSQGYNEQFF
TGTGCCAGCAGGAAAACCCGGTCACAGGGGTACAATGAGCAGTTCTTC
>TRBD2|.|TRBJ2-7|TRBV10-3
CASMTSDPYEQYF
TGTGCCAGCATGACTAGCGACCCCTACGAGCAGTACTTC
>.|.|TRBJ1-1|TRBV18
CASSPRPSNTEAFF
TGTGCCAGCTCACCTCGCCCATCGAACACTGAAGCTTTCTTT
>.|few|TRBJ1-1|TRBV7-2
CASSFSGNTEAFF
TGTGCCAGCAGCTTTTCCGGGAACACTGAAGCTTTCTTT
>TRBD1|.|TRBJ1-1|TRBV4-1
CASSRGTANTEAFF
TGTGCCAGCAGCCGAGGGACAGCAAACACTGAAGCTTTCTTT